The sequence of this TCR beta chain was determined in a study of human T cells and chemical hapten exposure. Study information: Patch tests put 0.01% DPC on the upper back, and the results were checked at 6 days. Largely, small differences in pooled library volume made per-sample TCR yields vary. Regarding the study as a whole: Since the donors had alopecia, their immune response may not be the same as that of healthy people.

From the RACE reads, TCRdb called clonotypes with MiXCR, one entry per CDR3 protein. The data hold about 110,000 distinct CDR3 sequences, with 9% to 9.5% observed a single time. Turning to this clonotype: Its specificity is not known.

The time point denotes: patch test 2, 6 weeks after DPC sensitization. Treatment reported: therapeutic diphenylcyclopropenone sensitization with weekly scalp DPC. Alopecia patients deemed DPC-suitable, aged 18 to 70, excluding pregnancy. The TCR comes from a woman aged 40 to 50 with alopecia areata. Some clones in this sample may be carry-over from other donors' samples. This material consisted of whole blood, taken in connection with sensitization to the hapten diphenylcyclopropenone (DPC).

CDR3 sequence: CASSLVAGGLYEQYF. CDR3 nucleotides: TGTGCCAGCAGCTTAGTAGCGGGGGGATTATACGAGCAGTACTTC. The chain combines TRBV7-2 with TRBJ2-7, with 10 bases lining up with TRBD2. Germline values: CDR1 SGHTA, CDR2 FQGNSA. V was pared by 1 base and J by 4 bases, with 4 bases of the junction left unmatched. This CDR3 comprises 15 residues.